A selection of T cell receptor beta chains follows, all from one sample in a study of OX40 agonist ivuxolimab in advanced cancers. Sequencing used immunoSEQ multiplex PCR; TCRdb keeps in-frame clones, though not all of them. The data contain 25,000 to 40,000 clones, 80% to 95% of them seen just once; the ten biggest clones take up approximately 4.3%. The sequenced sample was CD4+ or CD8+ T cells sorted from blood, obtained in a trial of the OX40 agonist ivuxolimab. Receptor source: an adult with an advanced solid tumor such as melanoma, head and neck, liver or kidney cancer. Each CDR3 is given with its conserved first and last residue. A D gene is named only where the DNA matches it firmly. Clone size is not always given. Where it is, it says once, few, many or a class for expanded clones.

TRBV5-6	TRBD2	17	TRBJ2-1	-	CASSAGTSGGIYNEQFF	TGTGCCAGCAGCGCCGGGACTAGCGGGGGGATCTACAATGAGCAGTTCTTC
TRBV5-6	-	15	TRBJ1-2	-	CASSFSARGLDGYTF	TGTGCCAGCAGCTTTTCTGCCAGGGGATTGGATGGCTACACCTTC
TRBV6-5	-	14	TRBJ2-3	-	CASSYRPGTDTQYF	TGTGCCAGCAGTTATCGTCCGGGGACAGATACGCAGTATTTT
TRBV27	-	15	TRBJ1-5	-	CASRKQGSGNQPQHF	TGTGCCAGCAGAAAACAGGGATCGGGCAATCAGCCCCAGCATTTT
TRBV5-4	TRBD2	16	TRBJ2-5	-	CASSVLAGGPQETQYF	TGTGCCAGCAGCGTACTAGCGGGGGGCCCACAAGAGACCCAGTACTTC
TRBV27	-	12	TRBJ1-4	-	CASFDGVRKLFF	TGTGCCAGCTTCGACGGGGTGCGAAAACTGTTTTTT
TRBV6-5	-	14	TRBJ1-5	few	CASKPVGTGQPQHF	TGTGCCAGCAAACCGGTGGGCACGGGTCAGCCCCAGCATTTT
TRBV5-5	-	17	TRBJ1-3	-	CASSFEWDTSPGNTIYF	TGTGCCAGCAGCTTTGAGTGGGATACGTCCCCTGGAAACACCATATATTTT
TRBV27	TRBD2	16	TRBJ2-5	-	CASSSRLAGYQETQYF	TGTGCCAGCAGTTCCCGACTAGCGGGTTACCAAGAGACCCAGTACTTC
TRBV7-9	-	11	TRBJ1-1	-	CASSEDLKAFF	TGTGCCAGCAGCGAGGATCTTAAAGCTTTCTTT
TRBV11-2	-	14	TRBJ2-7	-	CASSPDPDPREQYF	TGTGCCAGCAGCCCTGACCCGGATCCTAGAGAGCAGTACTTC
TRBV4-1	-	17	TRBJ2-2	-	CASSQASSTLYTGELFF	TGCGCCAGCAGCCAAGCTAGTAGTACGCTTTACACCGGGGAGCTGTTTTTT
TRBV21-1	-	17	TRBJ2-1	-	CASTPLQDGRAGNEQFF	TGTGCCAGCACCCCGCTCCAAGACGGGAGGGCGGGCAATGAGCAGTTCTTC
TRBV6-5	TRBD1	15	TRBJ1-1	-	CASSQRQGVSAEAFF	TGTGCCAGCAGTCAGAGACAGGGAGTAAGCGCTGAAGCTTTCTTT
TRBV27	TRBD2	14	TRBJ2-7	-	CASSPGLGGYEQYF	TGTGCCAGCAGCCCGGGACTAGGTGGTTACGAGCAGTACTTC
TRBV5-1	TRBD2	15	TRBJ2-1	-	CASSSRLAGGNEQFF	TGCGCCAGCAGCTCACGACTAGCGGGAGGCAATGAGCAGTTCTTC
TRBV28	-	17	TRBJ2-1	-	CASSYFIAEGTYNEQFF	TGTGCCAGCAGTTACTTCATAGCGGAGGGGACCTACAATGAGCAGTTCTTC
TRBV6-6	-	10	TRBJ1-2	-	CASSQGGYTF	TGTGCCAGCAGCCAGGGTGGCTACACCTTC
TRBV7-9	TRBD1	16	TRBJ2-5	-	CASSYLTGVIQETQYF	TGTGCCAGCAGCTATTTGACAGGGGTCATCCAAGAGACCCAGTACTTC
TRBV27	-	13	TRBJ1-5	-	CASGIDSNQPQHF	TGTGCCAGCGGAATAGATAGCAATCAGCCCCAGCATTTT
TRBV28	TRBD1	15	TRBJ1-5	-	CASSLFGQGNQPQHF	TGTGCCAGCAGTTTATTCGGACAGGGTAATCAGCCCCAGCATTTT
TRBV7-8	-	11	TRBJ2-7	-	CASSLVWEQYF	TGTGCCAGCAGCTTAGTATGGGAGCAGTACTTC
TRBV10-2	TRBD1	14	TRBJ1-5	-	CATLPTGGPQPQHF	TGCGCCACCTTACCCACAGGGGGCCCTCAGCCCCAGCATTTT
TRBV4-3	-	15	TRBJ1-4	-	CASSQDGQDNEKLFF	TGCGCCAGCAGCCAAGACGGCCAGGATAATGAAAAACTGTTTTTT
TRBV2	TRBD2	15	TRBJ2-5	-	CASSDVLAGQETQYF	TGTGCCAGCAGTGATGTCCTAGCGGGTCAAGAGACCCAGTACTTC
TRBV4-1	-	15	TRBJ2-7	-	CASSHLGTSTYEQYF	TGCGCCAGCAGCCACTTAGGGACTTCCACCTACGAGCAGTACTTC
TRBV5-6	-	11	TRBJ2-1	-	CASSFGYEQFF	TGTGCCAGCAGCTTTGGGTATGAGCAGTTCTTC
TRBV6-5	TRBD2	16	TRBJ2-2	-	CASSYSAGGPPGELFF	TGTGCCAGCAGTTACTCTGCGGGAGGGCCACCCGGGGAGCTGTTTTTT
TRBV4-1	TRBD2	16	TRBJ2-1	-	CASSQGSGRIRNEQFF	TGCGCCAGCAGCCAAGGAAGCGGGAGGATTAGGAATGAGCAGTTCTTC
TRBV19	-	14	TRBJ2-1	-	CASRKQGFYNEQFF	TGTGCCAGTAGAAAACAGGGATTCTACAATGAGCAGTTCTTC
TRBV27	-	14	TRBJ2-7	few	CASSWGVGGYEQYF	TGTGCCAGCAGTTGGGGGGTGGGGGGCTACGAGCAGTACTTC
TRBV9	-	14	TRBJ1-2	once	CASSLRAANYGYTF	TGTGCCAGCAGCCTAAGGGCAGCTAACTATGGCTACACCTTC
TRBV6-4	-	16	TRBJ1-5	-	CASSLRQPSSGQPQHF	TGTGCCAGCAGTCTGCGGCAGCCTTCGAGCGGGCAGCCCCAGCATTTT
TRBV6-1	-	12	TRBJ2-2	-	CAGIQDTGELFF	TGTGCCGGCATCCAGGACACCGGGGAGCTGTTTTTT
TRBV6-6	TRBD2	16	TRBJ2-3	-	CASSPTGSGVTDTQYF	TGTGCCAGCAGCCCGACCGGTAGCGGGGTAACAGATACGCAGTATTTT
TRBV1	-	16	TRBJ2-2	-	CTSSQDVLGPPGELFF	TGCACCAGCAGCCAAGATGTTCTGGGGCCGCCCGGGGAGCTGTTTTTT
TRBV4-1	-	15	TRBJ2-7	-	CASSQSPGGPYEQYF	TGCGCCAGCAGCCAAAGTCCCGGCGGCCCCTACGAGCAGTACTTC
TRBV27	-	16	TRBJ2-7	once	CASSLVGVISSYEQYF	TGTGCCAGCAGTCTTGTAGGGGTCATCAGCTCCTACGAGCAGTACTTC
TRBV7-3	-	15	TRBJ1-1	-	CASSFWPSENTEAFF	TGTGCCAGCAGCTTCTGGCCTTCGGAGAACACTGAAGCTTTCTTT
TRBV6-5	-	15	TRBJ2-1	-	CASSNTLGTYNEQFF	TGTGCCAGCAGTAACACTCTTGGGACGTACAATGAGCAGTTCTTC
TRBV27	TRBD2	17	TRBJ2-3	-	CASSFLGTMGIFGTQYF	TGTGCCAGCAGTTTCCTTGGGACTATGGGTATCTTCGGTACGCAGTATTTT
TRBV2	TRBD1	13	TRBJ2-1	-	CASSPITGDEQFF	TGTGCCAGCAGCCCAATAACAGGGGATGAGCAGTTCTTC
TRBV2	TRBD1	19	TRBJ2-1	-	CASSNTGTGELVSYNEQFF	TGTGCCAGCAGTAATACCGGGACAGGGGAACTGGTCTCCTACAATGAGCAGTTCTTC
TRBV4-1	-	15	TRBJ1-3	-	CASSPGTGDGNTIYF	TGCGCCAGCAGCCCTGGGACGGGCGATGGAAACACCATATATTTT
TRBV27	TRBD2	16	TRBJ2-5	-	CASSLSGLAGQETQYF	TGTGCCAGCAGTTTATCGGGACTAGCGGGTCAAGAGACCCAGTACTTC
TRBV5-1	TRBD1	16	TRBJ1-1	-	CASSLGKGTGNTEAFF	TGCGCCAGCAGCTTGGGGAAGGGGACAGGGAACACTGAAGCTTTCTTT
TRBV9	TRBD1	15	TRBJ2-5	-	CASSGETGPRETQYF	TGTGCCAGCAGCGGGGAGACAGGGCCTCGGGAGACCCAGTACTTC
TRBV19	-	13	TRBJ2-2	-	CASSWGTTGELFF	TGTGCCAGTAGTTGGGGGACGACCGGGGAGCTGTTTTTT
TRBV7-6	TRBD1	19	TRBJ1-1	-	CASSSPPGQGSPLHTEAFF	TGTGCCAGCAGCTCCCCCCCGGGACAGGGCAGTCCATTGCACACTGAAGCTTTCTTT
TRBV9	-	12	TRBJ1-1	-	CASSASDTEAFF	TGTGCCAGCAGCGCGTCAGACACTGAAGCTTTCTTT
TRBV4-2	TRBD1	16	TRBJ2-3	-	CASSQVGQASTDTQYF	TGTGCCAGCAGCCAGGTAGGACAGGCTAGCACAGATACGCAGTATTTT
TRBV7-6	TRBD2	19	TRBJ2-1	-	CASSWGGLAAASSYNEQFF	TGTGCCAGCAGCTGGGGGGGACTAGCGGCCGCTAGCTCCTACAATGAGCAGTTCTTC
TRBV7-6	-	16	TRBJ2-2	once	CASSLVARGNTGELFF	TGTGCCAGCAGCTTAGTAGCCAGGGGGAACACCGGGGAGCTGTTTTTT
TRBV30	TRBD2	17	TRBJ2-3	-	CAWSGLAGRSGTDTQYF	TGTGCCTGGAGTGGGCTAGCGGGGAGGTCTGGCACAGATACGCAGTATTTT